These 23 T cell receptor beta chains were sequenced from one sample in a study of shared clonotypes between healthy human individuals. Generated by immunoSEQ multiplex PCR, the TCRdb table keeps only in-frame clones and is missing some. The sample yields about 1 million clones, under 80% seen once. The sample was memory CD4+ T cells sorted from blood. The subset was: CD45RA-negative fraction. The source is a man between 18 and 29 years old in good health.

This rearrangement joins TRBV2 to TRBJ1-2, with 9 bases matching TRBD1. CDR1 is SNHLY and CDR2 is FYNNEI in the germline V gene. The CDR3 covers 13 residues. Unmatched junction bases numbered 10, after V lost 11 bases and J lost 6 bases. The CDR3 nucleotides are TGTGCCGGGAGGACAGGGGAATCGGATGGCTACACCTTC. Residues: CAGRTGESDGYTF.

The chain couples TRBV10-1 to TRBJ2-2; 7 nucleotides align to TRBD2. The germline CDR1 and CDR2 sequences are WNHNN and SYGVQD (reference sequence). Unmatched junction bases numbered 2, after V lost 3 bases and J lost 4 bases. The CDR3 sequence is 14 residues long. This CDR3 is CASSEAGSTGELFF. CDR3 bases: TGCGCCAGCAGTGAAGCGGGGAGCACCGGGGAGCTGTTTTTT.

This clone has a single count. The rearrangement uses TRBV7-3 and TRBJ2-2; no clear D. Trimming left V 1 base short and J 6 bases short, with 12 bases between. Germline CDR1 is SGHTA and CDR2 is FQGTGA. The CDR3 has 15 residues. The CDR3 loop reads CASSLKAGQPGELFF. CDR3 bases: TGTGCCAGCAGCTTAAAGGCAGGTCAACCCGGGGAGCTGTTTTTT.

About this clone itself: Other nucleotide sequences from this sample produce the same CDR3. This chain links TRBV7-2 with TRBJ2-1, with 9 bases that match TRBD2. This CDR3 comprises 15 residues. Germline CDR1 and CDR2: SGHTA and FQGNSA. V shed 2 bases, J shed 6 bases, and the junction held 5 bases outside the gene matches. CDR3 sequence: CASSLSAGGLNEQFF. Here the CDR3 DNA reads TGTGCCAGCAGCTTATCCGCGGGAGGGCTCAATGAGCAGTTCTTC.

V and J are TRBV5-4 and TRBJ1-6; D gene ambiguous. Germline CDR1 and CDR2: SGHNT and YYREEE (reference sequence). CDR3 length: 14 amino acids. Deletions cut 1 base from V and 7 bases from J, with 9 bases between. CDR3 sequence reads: CASSLKGLNSPLHF. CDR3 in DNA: TGTGCCAGCAGCTTGAAAGGGCTAAATTCACCCCTCCACTTT.

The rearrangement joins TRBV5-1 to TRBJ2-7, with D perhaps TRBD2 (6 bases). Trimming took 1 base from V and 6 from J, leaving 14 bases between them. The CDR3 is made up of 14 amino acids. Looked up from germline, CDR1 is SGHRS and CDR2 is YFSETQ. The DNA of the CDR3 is TGCGCCAGCAGCTTGAACGGCGGGATGCTCGAGCAGTACTTC. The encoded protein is CASSLNGGMLEQYF.

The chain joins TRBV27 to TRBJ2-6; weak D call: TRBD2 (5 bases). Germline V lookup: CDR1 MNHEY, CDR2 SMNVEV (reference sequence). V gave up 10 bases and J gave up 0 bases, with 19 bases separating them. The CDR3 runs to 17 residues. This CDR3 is CATATEGSLSGANVLTF. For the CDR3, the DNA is TGTGCCACCGCCACTGAGGGATCCCTCTCTGGGGCCAACGTCCTGACTTTC.

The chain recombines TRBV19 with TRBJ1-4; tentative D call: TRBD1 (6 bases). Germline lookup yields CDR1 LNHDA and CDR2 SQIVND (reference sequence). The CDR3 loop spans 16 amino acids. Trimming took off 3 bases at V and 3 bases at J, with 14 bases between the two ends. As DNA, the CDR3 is TGTGCCAGTAGTATTGGGGACGGGACATCTAATGAAAAACTGTTTTTT. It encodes CASSIGDGTSNEKLFF.

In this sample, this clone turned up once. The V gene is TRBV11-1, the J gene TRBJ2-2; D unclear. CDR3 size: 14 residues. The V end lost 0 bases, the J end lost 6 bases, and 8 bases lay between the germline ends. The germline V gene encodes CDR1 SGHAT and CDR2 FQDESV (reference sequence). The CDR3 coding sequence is TGTGCCAGCAGCTTAGCCGATTTCGCCGGGGAGCTGTTTTTT. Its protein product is CASSLADFAGELFF.

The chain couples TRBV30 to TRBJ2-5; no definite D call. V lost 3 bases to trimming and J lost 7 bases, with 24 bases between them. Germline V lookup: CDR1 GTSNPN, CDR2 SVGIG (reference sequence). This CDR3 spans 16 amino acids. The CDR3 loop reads CAWSSMPDSKSGTQYF. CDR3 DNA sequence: TGTGCCTGGAGCTCTATGCCTGATTCGAAGAGTGGGACCCAGTACTTC.

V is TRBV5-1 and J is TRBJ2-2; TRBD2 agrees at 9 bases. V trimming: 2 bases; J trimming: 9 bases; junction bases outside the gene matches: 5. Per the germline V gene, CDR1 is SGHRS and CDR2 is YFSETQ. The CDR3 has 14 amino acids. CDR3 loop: CASSFRTSERELFF. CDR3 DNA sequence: TGCGCCAGCAGCTTCCGGACTAGCGAACGGGAGCTGTTTTTT.

In DNA form, the CDR3 reads TGTGCCAGCTCACCAAGTATAGAGGGTGAAGCTTTCTTT. It yields the protein CASSPSIEGEAFF. This chain joins TRBV18 and TRBJ1-1; D remains unclear. CDR1 is KGHSH, CDR2 LQKENI, per germline. Trimming shortened V by 2 bases and J by 7 bases, and 11 bases separated the two germline ends. CDR3 length: 13 amino acids.

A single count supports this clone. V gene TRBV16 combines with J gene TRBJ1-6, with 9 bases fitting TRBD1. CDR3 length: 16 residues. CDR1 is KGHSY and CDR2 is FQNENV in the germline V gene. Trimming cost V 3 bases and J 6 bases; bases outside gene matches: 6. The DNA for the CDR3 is TGTGCCAGCAGCCAGGGACAGGGAAGGACTAATTCACCCCTCCACTTT. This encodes CASSQGQGRTNSPLHF. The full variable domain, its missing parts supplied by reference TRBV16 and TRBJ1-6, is GEEVAQTPKHLVRGEGQKAKLYCAPIKGHSYVFWYQQVLKNEFKFLISFQNENVFDETGMPKERFSAKCLPNSPCSLEIQATKLEDSAVYFCASSQGQGRTNSPLHFGNGTRLTVT.

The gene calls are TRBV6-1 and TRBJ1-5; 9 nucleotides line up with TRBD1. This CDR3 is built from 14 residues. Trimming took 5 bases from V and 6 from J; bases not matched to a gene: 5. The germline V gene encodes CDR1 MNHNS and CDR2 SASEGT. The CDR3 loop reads CASSSDRGSQPQHF. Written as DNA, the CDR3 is TGTGCCAGCAGTAGCGACAGGGGGAGTCAGCCCCAGCATTTT.

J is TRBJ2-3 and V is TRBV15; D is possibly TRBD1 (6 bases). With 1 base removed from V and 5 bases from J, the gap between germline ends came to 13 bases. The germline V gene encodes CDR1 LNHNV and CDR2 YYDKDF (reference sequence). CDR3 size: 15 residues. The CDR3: CATSRGWQGIDTQYF. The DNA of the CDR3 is TGTGCCACCAGCAGAGGATGGCAGGGGATAGATACGCAGTATTTT.

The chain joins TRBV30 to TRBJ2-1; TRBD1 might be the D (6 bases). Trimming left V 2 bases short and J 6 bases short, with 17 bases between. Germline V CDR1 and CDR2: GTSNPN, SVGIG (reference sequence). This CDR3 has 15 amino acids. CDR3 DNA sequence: TGTGCCTGGAGTAGGGGCGGTCTAGGGGGCAATGAGCAGTTCTTC. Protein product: CAWSRGGLGGNEQFF.

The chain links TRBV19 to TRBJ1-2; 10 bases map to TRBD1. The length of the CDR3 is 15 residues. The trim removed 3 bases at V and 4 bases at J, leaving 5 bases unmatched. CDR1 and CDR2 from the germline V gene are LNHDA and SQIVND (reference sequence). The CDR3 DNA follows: TGTGCCAGTAGTATGGGGGGACAGGGGACCTATGGCTACACCTTC. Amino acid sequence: CASSMGGQGTYGYTF. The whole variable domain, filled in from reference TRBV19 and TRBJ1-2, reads DGGITQSPKYLFRKEGQNVTLSCEQNLNHDAMYWYRQDPGQGLRLIYYSQIVNDFQKGDIAEGYSVSREKKESFPLTVTSAQKNPTAFYLCASSMGGQGTYGYTFGSGTRLTVV.

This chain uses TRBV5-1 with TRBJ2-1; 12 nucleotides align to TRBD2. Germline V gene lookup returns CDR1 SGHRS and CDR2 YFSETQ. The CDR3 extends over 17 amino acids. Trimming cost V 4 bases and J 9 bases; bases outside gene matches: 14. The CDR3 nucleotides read TGCGCCAGCAGCCCCCAGGCCCTAGCGGGAGGGAGAGGTGAGCAGTTCTTC. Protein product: CASSPQALAGGRGEQFF.

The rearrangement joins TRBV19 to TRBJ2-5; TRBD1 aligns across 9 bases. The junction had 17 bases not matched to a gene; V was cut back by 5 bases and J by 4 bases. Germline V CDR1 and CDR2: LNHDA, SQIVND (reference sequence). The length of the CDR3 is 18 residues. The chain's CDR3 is CASSARGRGTGWRETQYF. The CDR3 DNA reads TGTGCCAGTAGTGCCCGAGGCCGTGGGACAGGGTGGAGAGAGACCCAGTACTTC.

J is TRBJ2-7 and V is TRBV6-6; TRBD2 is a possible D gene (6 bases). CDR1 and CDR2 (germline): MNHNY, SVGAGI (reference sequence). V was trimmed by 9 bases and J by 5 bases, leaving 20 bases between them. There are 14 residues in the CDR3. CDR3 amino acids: CARTKGRQVDEQYF. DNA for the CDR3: TGTGCCAGGACCAAAGGGAGGCAGGTTGACGAGCAGTACTTC.

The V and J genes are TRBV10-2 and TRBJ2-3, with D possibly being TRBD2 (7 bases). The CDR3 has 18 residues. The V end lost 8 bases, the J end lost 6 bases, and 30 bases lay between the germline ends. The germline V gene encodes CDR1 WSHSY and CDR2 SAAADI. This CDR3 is CASSRTRPSGGQRDTQYF. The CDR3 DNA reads TGCGCCAGCTCTAGGACTCGCCCGTCGGGGGGCCAACGGGATACGCAGTATTTT.

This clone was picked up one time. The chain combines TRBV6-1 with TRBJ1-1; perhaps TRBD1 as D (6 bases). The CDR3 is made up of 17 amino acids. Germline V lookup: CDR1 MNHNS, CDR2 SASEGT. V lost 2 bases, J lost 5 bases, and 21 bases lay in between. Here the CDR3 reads CASSERQGISLRTEAFF. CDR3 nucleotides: TGTGCCAGCAGTGAAAGGCAGGGGATCTCCCTGAGAACTGAAGCTTTCTTT.

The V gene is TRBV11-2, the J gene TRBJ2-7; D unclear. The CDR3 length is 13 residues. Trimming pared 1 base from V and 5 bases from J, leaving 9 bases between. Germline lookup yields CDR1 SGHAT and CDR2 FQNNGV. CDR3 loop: CASSLGARNEQYF. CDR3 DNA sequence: TGTGCCAGCAGCTTAGGGGCCAGGAACGAGCAGTACTTC. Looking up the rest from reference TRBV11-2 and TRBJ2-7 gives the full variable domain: EAGVAQSPRYKIIEKRQSVAFWCNPISGHATLYWYQQILGQGPKLLIQFQNNGVVDDSQLPKDRFSAERLKGVDSTLKIQPAKLEDSAVYLCASSLGARNEQYFGPGTRLTVT.